The 10 T cell receptor beta chains given below trace back to one sample, sequenced in a study of T cells in localized non-small cell lung cancer. Using immunoSEQ multiplex PCR, the repertoire was profiled, and TCRdb retains in-frame clones only, with some absent. The table records more than 12,000 clones, more than 70% of them present only once. The sample consisted of peripheral blood, taken before any cancer treatment. The origin of the receptors is a woman aged 40 to 75 with stage I lung adenocarcinoma.

The chain employs TRBV27 and TRBJ2-6; maybe TRBD2 (6 bases). CDR3 length equals 17 residues. The germline V gene encodes CDR1 MNHEY and CDR2 SMNVEV (reference sequence). V was shortened by 3 bases and J by 0 bases, with 12 bases between the two germline ends. As DNA, the CDR3 is TGTGCCAGCAGTTTGGAGTGGACTATCTCTGGGGCCAACGTCCTGACTTTC. As protein: CASSLEWTISGANVLTF.

Here the CDR3 reads CASSLASRTAGNTIYF. CDR3 bases: TGTGCCAGCAGCTTAGCATCCCGGACAGCTGGAAACACCATATATTTT. This chain links TRBV7-2 with TRBJ1-3; possibly TRBD1 for D (6 bases). There are 16 residues in the CDR3. V lost 0 bases and J 2 bases, leaving 11 bases between the germline ends. CDR1 and CDR2 (germline): SGHTA, FQGNSA.

V usage is TRBV5-1 and J usage is TRBJ2-7; the D gene is possibly TRBD1 (6 bases). Trimming shortened V by 0 bases and J by 4 bases, and 14 bases separated the two germline ends. The CDR3 loop spans 15 amino acids. CDR1 is SGHRS, CDR2 YFSETQ, per germline. The CDR3 is CASSLAAAGAYEQYF. The CDR3 DNA follows: TGCGCCAGCAGCTTGGCCGCGGCAGGGGCATACGAGCAGTACTTC.

The chain has TRBV7-9 and TRBJ2-5; 7 bases fit TRBD1. V shed 1 base, J shed 1 base, and the junction held 3 bases outside the gene matches. Looked up from germline, CDR1 is SEHNR and CDR2 is FQNEAQ (reference sequence). The CDR3 length is 15 residues. Here the CDR3 DNA reads TGTGCCAGCAGCTTAGACCGGGACAGCCAAGAGACCCAGTACTTC. This sequence encodes CASSLDRDSQETQYF. The full variable domain, completed using reference TRBV7-9 and TRBJ2-5, is DTGVSQNPRHKITKRGQNVTFRCDPISEHNRLYWYRQTLGQGPEFLTYFQNEAQLEKSRLLSDRFSAERPKGSFSTLEIQRTEQGDSAMYLCASSLDRDSQETQYFGPGTRLLVL.

The chain joins TRBV7-2 to TRBJ1-3; possible D gene TRBD1, 5 bases. The V gene's germline CDR1 is SGHTA and CDR2 FQGNSA. The CDR3 totals 18 residues. V was clipped by 0 bases and J by 0 bases, with 15 bases between them. Here the CDR3 DNA reads TGTGCCAGCAGCTTAGCGGGGGGGGTCCACGGCTCTGGAAACACCATATATTTT. It encodes CASSLAGGVHGSGNTIYF. The full variable domain, its missing parts supplied by reference TRBV7-2 and TRBJ1-3, is GAGVSQSPSNKVTEKGKDVELRCDPISGHTALYWYRQSLGQGLEFLIYFQGNSAPDKSGLPSDRFSAERTGGSVSTLTIQRTQQEDSAVYLCASSLAGGVHGSGNTIYFGEGSWLTVV.

V gene TRBV19 combines with J gene TRBJ2-1; maybe TRBD2 (6 bases). V lost 7 bases, J lost 3 bases, and 13 bases lay in between. This CDR3 has 14 residues. The V gene's germline CDR1 is LNHDA and CDR2 SQIVND (reference sequence). As DNA, the CDR3 is TGTGCCAGTACCGGGTTGGGGGGCTACAATGAGCAGTTCTTC. It specifies CASTGLGGYNEQFF.

The chain links TRBV19 to TRBJ1-5; weak D call: TRBD1 (5 bases). The V and J ends lost 0 bases and 1 base respectively, with 10 bases between them. Germline CDR1 is LNHDA and CDR2 is SQIVND (reference sequence). The CDR3 totals 16 residues. The CDR3 region has the DNA TGTGCCAGTAGTATAGAATTCAGGGAAAGCAATCAGCCCCAGCATTTT. Translating it yields CASSIEFRESNQPQHF.

This chain uses TRBV2 with TRBJ2-3; TRBD1 matches at 8 bases. With 5 bases clipped from V and 0 bases from J, the junction kept 4 bases outside the gene matches. Germline V gene lookup returns CDR1 SNHLY and CDR2 FYNNEI. The CDR3 covers 15 residues. The CDR3 sequence is CASSPGQGSTDTQYF. DNA for the CDR3: TGTGCCAGCAGTCCCGGACAGGGCAGCACAGATACGCAGTATTTT.

The chain recombines TRBV19 with TRBJ1-2; D might be TRBD1 (6 bases). This CDR3 is 18 amino acids long. Trimming stripped 9 bases from V and 7 bases from J, with 33 bases between. Germline V gene lookup returns CDR1 LNHDA and CDR2 SQIVND (reference sequence). The CDR3 DNA reads TGTGCCAGCTCGCGACATGGGCCAGGGACCGAGGGAGGGGGTGGCTACACCTTC. Amino acid sequence: CASSRHGPGTEGGGGYTF.

This chain uses TRBV5-1 with TRBJ2-1; tentatively, D is TRBD1 or TRBD2 (5 bases each). V lost 1 base to trimming and J lost 8 bases, with 19 bases between them. Germline values: CDR1 SGHRS, CDR2 YFSETQ. The CDR3 spans 16 residues. CDR3 region: CASSLRVRAGTDEQFF. The CDR3 DNA reads TGCGCCAGCAGCTTGCGGGTCCGGGCAGGGACCGATGAGCAGTTCTTC.